Below, 6 T cell receptor beta chains from the same sample are listed, as sequenced in a study of regulatory T cells in long-lasting Graves disease. Building of the TCR beta libraries involved iRepertoire HTBI primers and Arm-PCR of CDR3 regions. MiXCR, run by TCRdb on the multiplex PCR reads, gives a single entry per CDR3 protein. Of roughly 500,000 distinct CDR3 sequences in the sample, around 15% were seen once. Noted time point: newly diagnosed GD, antithyroid drugs for less than 3 months. After RNA was extracted from PBMCs, the TCR library was made from it. Separately, the same data were catalogued under a study of T cells in Graves' hyperthyroidism and ophthalmopathy.

This sample comprised peripheral blood mononuclear cells (PBMCs), obtained at new diagnosis, from a patient treated with antithyroid drugs. The receptors stem from a woman aged 45 to 65 with Graves disease.

This clonotype was observed at least ten times. The chain uses TRBV29-1 and TRBJ2-7, with 9 bases aligning to TRBD2. Losses at the gene ends were 1 base for V and 5 bases for J; bases not matched to a gene: 3. The CDR3 has 13 amino acids. Germline lookup yields CDR1 SQVTM and CDR2 ANQGSEA. CDR3 in amino acids: CSVEGLAVDEQYF. The CDR3, as DNA: TGCAGCGTTGAAGGACTAGCGGTCGACGAGCAGTACTTC.

In this sample, this clonotype turned up many times. V usage is TRBV6-1 and J usage is TRBJ2-2; D gene unclear. The CDR3 is made up of 14 amino acids. Germline CDR1 is MNHNS and CDR2 is SASEGT. Trimming took off 6 bases at V and 2 bases at J, with 10 bases between the two ends. CDR3: CASSLTENTGELFF. The CDR3 region has the DNA TGTGCCAGCAGCCTTACAGAAAACACCGGGGAGCTGTTTTTT.

The chain has TRBV6-1 and TRBJ2-1; 10 bases map to TRBD2. From germline, CDR1 is MNHNS and CDR2 SASEGT. The CDR3 runs to 18 residues. V was clipped by 0 bases and J by 9 bases; unmatched bases: 14. This CDR3 reads CASSEARVGTSEKVEQFF. Here the CDR3 DNA reads TGTGCCAGCAGTGAAGCGCGGGTTGGGACTAGCGAGAAGGTTGAGCAGTTCTTC.

This rearrangement joins TRBV7-9 to TRBJ2-2; weak D call: TRBD1 (6 bases). The CDR3 is 16 amino acids. Germline CDR1 and CDR2: SEHNR and FQNEAQ (reference sequence). V lost 5 bases and J 5 bases, leaving 18 bases between the germline ends. CDR3: CASSPGTRIGTGELFF. In nucleotides, the CDR3 is TGTGCCAGCAGCCCTGGGACACGGATAGGGACCGGGGAGCTGTTTTTT.

This clonotype was seen at least ten times. The chain couples TRBV12-3 or TRBV12-4 to TRBJ2-2; D perhaps matches TRBD2 (5 bases). This CDR3 region has 14 residues. Trimming removed 5 bases from V and 6 bases from J, with 13 bases in between. DNA of the CDR3: TGTGCCAGCAGTAGCGGCCCCATGTCCGGGGAGCTGTTTTTT. It is translated as CASSSGPMSGELFF.

This clonotype was seen a few times. The rearrangement links TRBV28 to TRBJ1-5, with D hard to call. Between the trimmed V and J ends, which lost 7 bases and 9 bases, there was a span of 13 bases. The CDR3 is made up of 12 amino acids. The germline CDR1 and CDR2 sequences are MDHEN and SYDVKM. The CDR3 here is CASNEAGGPQHF. As DNA, the CDR3 is TGTGCCAGCAATGAGGCAGGCGGGCCCCAGCATTTT.